Presented here are 14 T cell receptor beta chains from one specimen sequenced in a study of follicular helper T cells after annual influenza vaccination. Libraries were prepared by immunoSEQ multiplex PCR; TCRdb keeps only in-frame clonotypes and omits some of them. Here the sample spans under 650 clones, about four fifths being singletons. The time point: 2015-2016 season, 7 days after influenza vaccination. The material was CXCR5+ CD38+ circulating T follicular helper cells from blood, obtained 7 days after influenza vaccination. Subset given: circulating Tfh, non-naive CD4+CXCR5+PD-1+ (ICOS+CD38+ or ICOS-CD38-). These TCRs come from an adult who received the influenza vaccine.

This clone was seen a few times. The chain carries TRBV6-1 and TRBJ1-6, with 8 bases lining up with TRBD1. The V segment lost 7 bases and the J segment 8 bases; nucleotides outside the gene matches: 4. This CDR3 has 13 residues. Germline V gives CDR1 MNHNS, CDR2 SASEGT. The CDR3 sequence: CASTNRGDSPLHF. The CDR3 bases are TGTGCCAGCACGAACAGGGGGGATTCACCCCTCCACTTT.

This clone is a singleton in its sample. This chain joins TRBV29-1 and TRBJ1-1, with no clear D. Per germline, CDR1 SQVTM and CDR2 ANQGSEA. The V gene lost 5 bases and the J gene lost 6 bases, with 7 bases spanning the gap. CDR3 length: 10 residues. CDR3 amino acids: CSVRGPEAFF. CDR3 bases: TGCAGCGTTCGAGGTCCTGAAGCTTTCTTT.

This clone was observed a few times. This chain links TRBV4-2 with TRBJ2-3; D remains unclear. Trimming removed 4 bases at V and 1 base at J, with 12 bases between. This CDR3 has 15 residues. Germline V gene lookup returns CDR1 LGHNA and CDR2 YNFKEQ. In DNA, the CDR3 is TGTGCCAGCAGCCCCTCGTCTTCGGGCACAGATACGCAGTATTTT. This encodes CASSPSSSGTDTQYF.

This clone has only a few counts. The chain couples TRBV10-2 to TRBJ2-7, with a possible D match to TRBD1 (5 bases). Germline V gives CDR1 WSHSY, CDR2 SAAADI. CDR3 size: 14 residues. V lost 6 bases, J lost 4 bases, and 16 bases lay in between. The DNA for the CDR3 is TGCGCCAGCAGGGTTGGGCAGGGTCTATACGAGCAGTACTTC. Amino acids: CASRVGQGLYEQYF.

V and J are TRBV4-2 and TRBJ2-3; D remains unclear. Trimming cost V 4 bases and J 7 bases, with 18 bases left between them. CDR3 size: 15 residues. The germline V gene has CDR1 LGHNA and CDR2 YNFKEQ. CDR3 coding DNA: TGTGCCAGCAGCCCCCTGGGTAGCCAGACATATACGCAGTATTTT. This gives the protein CASSPLGSQTYTQYF.

This chain connects TRBV15 to TRBJ2-7, with TRBD2 identical over 10 bases. The CDR3 runs 15 residues. Germline V gene sequence: CDR1 LNHNV, CDR2 YYDKDF (reference sequence). J lost 3 bases, V lost 3 bases, and 5 bases had no gene match. The chain's CDR3 is CATSRPAGGFYEQYF. CDR3 in DNA: TGTGCCACCAGCAGGCCAGCGGGAGGGTTCTACGAGCAGTACTTC. Together with reference TRBV15 and TRBJ2-7, the CDR3 gives the full variable domain: DAMVIQNPRYQVTQFGKPVTLSCSQTLNHNVMYWYQQKSSQAPKLLFHYYDKDFNNEADTPDNFQSRRPNTSFCFLDIRSPGLGDTAMYLCATSRPAGGFYEQYFGPGTRLTVT.

This rearrangement joins TRBV2 to TRBJ1-4, with D hard to call. The CDR3 loop spans 14 amino acids. Trimming shortened V by 11 bases and J by 0 bases, and 13 bases separated the two germline ends. Germline V CDR1 and CDR2: SNHLY, FYNNEI. The DNA for the CDR3 is TGTGCCTCCGCGACCGACACAACTAATGAAAAACTGTTTTTT. Its translation is CASATDTTNEKLFF.

V and J are TRBV6-6 and TRBJ1-2; the D is unclear. Trimming left V 7 bases short and J 4 bases short, with 16 bases between. CDR3 length equals 14 residues. Germline loops: CDR1 MNHNY, CDR2 SVGAGI (reference sequence). CDR3 amino acids: CASTEPEEPYGYTF. The DNA of the CDR3 is TGTGCCAGCACCGAACCTGAGGAACCCTATGGCTACACCTTC.

This sequence joins TRBV5-1 and TRBJ2-1, with D possibly being TRBD1 or TRBD2 (6 bases each). The length of the CDR3 is 13 residues. Germline CDR1 and CDR2: SGHRS and YFSETQ. Deletions cut 3 bases from V and 9 bases from J, with 13 bases between. CDR3 sequence: CASSWDSRGEQFF. The CDR3 bases are TGCGCCAGCAGCTGGGACTCCAGGGGTGAGCAGTTCTTC.

The chain links TRBV10-1 to TRBJ2-3; D is unclear. Germline CDR1 and CDR2: WNHNN and SYGVQD (reference sequence). The CDR3 sequence is 15 residues long. V lost 2 bases and J lost 3, with 12 bases in between. The CDR3 sequence: CASSETSLLTDTQYF. The CDR3 DNA reads as TGCGCCAGCAGTGAGACCTCACTATTGACAGATACGCAGTATTTT.

The genes are TRBV5-1 and TRBJ1-1; 7 bases map to TRBD1. V shed 0 bases and J 6 bases; nucleotides not matched to a gene: 8. The germline V gene encodes CDR1 SGHRS and CDR2 YFSETQ. There are 15 residues in the CDR3. The CDR3 loop is CASSLGTGQAPEAFF. The CDR3 region has the DNA TGCGCCAGCAGCTTGGGGACTGGACAGGCGCCTGAAGCTTTCTTT. The whole variable domain, remainder taken from reference TRBV5-1 and TRBJ1-1, is KAGVTQTPRYLIKTRGQQVTLSCSPISGHRSVSWYQQTPGQGLQFLFEYFSETQRNKGNFPGRFSGRQFSNSRSEMNVSTLELGDSALYLCASSLGTGQAPEAFFGQGTRLTVV.

About this clone: The CDR3 end shows no conserved phenylalanine or tryptophan, and so a read error is likely. The DNA is left out, because the CDR3 cannot be placed on it with certainty; the CDR3 is given as TCRdb lists it. V usage is TRBV28 and J usage is TRBJ2-7; no check of the table's D call, TRBD2, against the DNA was made. Germline-derived CDR1 and CDR2 are MDHEN and SYDVKM. Ends included, the CDR3 has 13 residues. The CDR3 loop is CASSPGTSGRALL.

The V and J genes are TRBV7-2 and TRBJ1-2; TRBD1 matches 7 bases. J gave up 0 bases and V 2 bases, and 3 bases lay outside the gene matches. This CDR3 has 15 amino acids. The germline gives CDR1 SGHTA, CDR2 FQGNSA. Here the CDR3 DNA reads TGTGCCAGCAGCTTACAGGACAGGACTAACTATGGCTACACCTTC. Protein sequence: CASSLQDRTNYGYTF.

The CDR3 bases are TGCGCCAGCAGCTTGGCCCTAAGCGGCTACAATGAGCAGTTCTTC. This translates into CASSLALSGYNEQFF. The V and J genes are TRBV5-1 and TRBJ2-1; tentative D call: TRBD2 (5 bases). The CDR3 is 15 amino acids. V lost 0 bases and J lost 3, with 10 bases in between. Germline CDR1 SGHRS, CDR2 YFSETQ.